The 28 T cell receptor beta chains below come from one sample, sequenced in a study of response to subunit inactivated influenza vaccine. TCRdb analysed the RT-PCR reads with MiXCR anew, one entry per CDR3 protein. The table lists hundreds of thousands of distinct CDR3 sequences, around 11% of them singletons, with about 11% in the top ten. A further study also used this sample, focusing on T cells expressing NK-cell markers. That paper notes: UMIs were included in TCR beta cDNA generated by 5'RACE template switching.

The specimen comprised PBMCs from blood, sampled on the day of vaccination. These receptor sequences come from a man aged 50 to 60 who received an inactivated influenza vaccine.

This sequence joins TRBV12-3 or TRBV12-4 and TRBJ1-1, with a possible D match to TRBD1 (6 bases). The CDR3 sequence is 13 residues long. V gave up 7 bases and J gave up 4 bases, with 13 bases separating them. CDR3 residues: CASIRTVPTEAFF. CDR3 sequence (DNA): TGTGCCAGCATCCGGACAGTTCCCACTGAAGCTTTCTTT.

This clonotype was counted ten times or more. This chain links TRBV6-2 or TRBV6-3 with TRBJ1-2; D is undetermined. The germline CDR1 and CDR2 sequences are MNHEY and SVGEGT. V lost 6 bases and J lost 4, with 9 bases in between. CDR3 size: 12 residues. The CDR3 reads CASSDRGYGYTF. CDR3 nucleotides: TGTGCCAGCAGCGACCGGGGCTATGGCTACACCTTC.

In this sample, this clonotype turned up a few times. The chain uses TRBV18 and TRBJ2-5, with no clear D. V was pared by 4 bases and J by 5 bases, with 26 bases between. CDR3 size: 18 residues. Germline V gene sequence: CDR1 KGHSH, CDR2 LQKENI. The CDR3 region is CASSRIHVNGMGSETQYF. CDR3 nucleotide sequence: TGTGCCAGCTCACGCATTCACGTGAATGGCATGGGGTCGGAGACCCAGTACTTC. The variable domain in full, completed from reference TRBV18 and TRBJ2-5, reads NAGVMQNPRHLVRRRGQEARLRCSPMKGHSHVYWYRQLPEEGLKFMVYLQKENIIDESGMPKERFSAEFPKEGPSILRIQQVVRGDSAAYFCASSRIHVNGMGSETQYFGPGTRLLVL.

This clonotype occurred a few times. The V call is TRBV28, the J call TRBJ2-1; 7 bases are shared with TRBD2. CDR1 is MDHEN, CDR2 SYDVKM, per germline. V shed 0 bases, J shed 6 bases, and the junction held 8 bases outside the gene matches. There are 16 residues in the CDR3. The CDR3 loop reads CASSLWGGGSTNEQFF. CDR3 sequence (DNA): TGTGCCAGCAGTTTATGGGGGGGAGGGTCAACCAATGAGCAGTTCTTC.

The chain joins TRBV28 to TRBJ2-1, with 9 bases matching TRBD1. Trimming removed 7 bases from V and 5 bases from J; junction bases left unmatched: 3. The CDR3 is 13 residues long. The germline CDR1 and CDR2 sequences are MDHEN and SYDVKM. CDR3 nucleotide sequence: TGTGCCAGCACGGGACAGGGCCACAATGAGCAGTTCTTC. Its translation is CASTGQGHNEQFF.

CDR3 bases: TGTGCCAGCAGTTTATCCCCCGGGAGAGGCACCGGGGAGCTGTTTTTT. Translating gives CASSLSPGRGTGELFF. The chain employs TRBV27 and TRBJ2-2, with D possibly TRBD2 on 6 matching bases. Germline V gene data show CDR1 as MNHEY and CDR2 as SMNVEV (reference sequence). Trimming took off 0 bases at V and 4 bases at J, with 12 bases between the two ends. The CDR3 contains 16 residues.

This clonotype has just a few counts. The chain is built from TRBV20-1 and TRBJ1-2; no clear D. Germline V lookup: CDR1 DFQATT, CDR2 SNEGSKA (reference sequence). Trimming removed 6 bases from V and 3 bases from J, with 17 bases in between. This CDR3 has 14 amino acids. CDR3 DNA sequence: TGCAGTGCCCAAGCCCATGAACGGGACTATGGCTACACCTTC. Translation gives CSAQAHERDYGYTF.

V gene TRBV7-2 combines with J gene TRBJ2-2; D is undetermined. V was shortened by 0 bases and J by 5 bases, with 7 bases between the two germline ends. CDR1 is SGHTA and CDR2 is FQGNSA in the germline V gene. The CDR3 is made up of 14 amino acids. The chain's CDR3 is CASSLAFETGELFF. Here the CDR3 DNA reads TGTGCCAGCAGCTTAGCCTTTGAAACCGGGGAGCTGTTTTTT.

V is TRBV6-1 and J is TRBJ2-1, with 10 positions matching TRBD1. The germline CDR1 and CDR2 sequences are MNHNS and SASEGT. The CDR3 has 15 residues. Trimming removed 8 bases from V and 8 bases from J; junction bases left unmatched: 12. The DNA for the CDR3 is TGTGCCAGCCGTCGACAGGGGGCTAAGACAGATGAGCAGTTCTTC. It translates to CASRRQGAKTDEQFF.

This clonotype was counted a few times. This chain uses TRBV4-3 with TRBJ2-3; 10 nucleotides agree with TRBD2. Trimming removed 2 bases from V and 1 base from J; junction bases left unmatched: 12. This CDR3 comprises 19 residues. Germline CDR1 is LGHNA and CDR2 is YSLEER. This chain's CDR3 is CASSQTHSGTSARTDTQYF. The CDR3 DNA is TGCGCCAGCAGCCAAACTCATTCCGGGACTAGCGCCCGCACAGATACGCAGTATTTT.

The CDR3 protein is CSTQAGVSNEQFF. The CDR3 nucleotides read TGCAGCACTCAGGCGGGAGTATCCAATGAGCAGTTCTTC. The chain uses TRBV29-1 and TRBJ2-1; 7 bases map to TRBD2. Germline V CDR1 and CDR2: SQVTM, ANQGSEA. Germline trimming cut 8 bases from V and 6 bases from J; bases unmatched to any gene: 10. CDR3 size: 13 residues.

This clonotype was observed a handful of times. This chain links TRBV20-1 with TRBJ2-2; 9 bases align to TRBD2. Per germline, CDR1 DFQATT and CDR2 SNEGSKA (reference sequence). CDR3 length: 14 amino acids. After removal of 3 bases from V and 6 bases from J, the junction contained 5 bases not matched to a gene. The CDR3, as DNA: TGCAGTGCTAGTCCAGGGACTAGCCCCGGGGAGCTGTTTTTT. Protein sequence: CSASPGTSPGELFF.

The sample holds a few counts of this clonotype. This chain uses TRBV3-1 with TRBJ2-7, with a possible D match to TRBD2 (6 bases). Germline CDR1 LGHDT, CDR2 YNNKEL (reference sequence). This CDR3 comprises 16 residues. The V end was cut by 4 bases, the J end by 4 bases, with 20 bases between. CDR3 bases: TGTGCCAGCAGCCCCCGAACCGGGAAAGCGGGTTACGAGCAGTACTTC. As protein: CASSPRTGKAGYEQYF.

This clonotype was seen ten or more times. V and J are TRBV7-2 and TRBJ1-2, with unresolved D. V was pared by 5 bases and J by 5 bases, with 15 bases between. This CDR3 is 14 amino acids long. In germline, CDR1 is SGHTA, CDR2 FQGNSA. The CDR3 region has the DNA TGTGCCAGCAGCCCTTCCGACGGCTCATATGGCTACACCTTC. It specifies CASSPSDGSYGYTF.

This clonotype was recorded a few times. This chain links TRBV7-9 with TRBJ1-2; D is unresolved. Germline V gene sequence: CDR1 SEHNR, CDR2 FQNEAQ (reference sequence). The CDR3 length is 11 residues. V was trimmed by 8 bases and J by 8 bases, leaving 12 bases between them. CDR3: CASLRPQGYTF. The CDR3 DNA follows: TGTGCCAGCCTTCGTCCCCAAGGCTACACCTTC. Supplemented by reference TRBV7-9 and TRBJ1-2, the full variable domain reads DTGVSQNPRHKITKRGQNVTFRCDPISEHNRLYWYRQTLGQGPEFLTYFQNEAQLEKSRLLSDRFSAERPKGSFSTLEIQRTEQGDSAMYLCASLRPQGYTFGSGTRLTVV.

This clonotype came up a few times. V gene TRBV12-3 or TRBV12-4 combines with J gene TRBJ2-3; D remains unclear. The V end was cut by 3 bases, the J end by 0 bases, with 10 bases between. CDR3 length equals 15 residues. Written as DNA, the CDR3 is TGTGCCAGCAGTTTCAGCGTACTTAGCACAGATACGCAGTATTTT. It translates to CASSFSVLSTDTQYF.

There are a few counts of this clonotype. The chain joins TRBV7-2 to TRBJ2-1, with TRBD2 matching 8 bases. CDR1 and CDR2 from the germline V gene are SGHTA and FQGNSA. Germline trimming cut 4 bases from V and 5 bases from J; bases unmatched to any gene: 7. The CDR3 runs to 15 residues. The CDR3 reads CASSSTSGVNNEQFF. The DNA of the CDR3 is TGTGCCAGCAGCTCCACTAGCGGAGTTAACAATGAGCAGTTCTTC. The full variable domain, in which reference TRBV7-2 and TRBJ2-1 provide the parts outside the CDR3, is GAGVSQSPSNKVTEKGKDVELRCDPISGHTALYWYRQSLGQGLEFLIYFQGNSAPDKSGLPSDRFSAERTGGSVSTLTIQRTQQEDSAVYLCASSSTSGVNNEQFFGPGTRLTVL.

This clonotype was seen ten or more times. The V gene is TRBV6-5, the J gene TRBJ2-7; no clear D gene. The CDR3 length is 14 residues. V was cut by 6 bases and J by 0 bases, with 12 bases left in between. Per germline, CDR1 MNHEY and CDR2 SVGAGI. This CDR3 reads CASSYGRSSYEQYF. The CDR3 region has the DNA TGTGCCAGCAGCTACGGGCGTAGCTCCTACGAGCAGTACTTC.

The V call is TRBV27, the J call TRBJ1-6; 10 nucleotides agree with TRBD1. The CDR3 spans 17 residues. The J segment lost 6 bases and the V segment lost 4 bases, leaving 9 bases of the junction unmatched. From germline, CDR1 is MNHEY and CDR2 SMNVEV (reference sequence). The CDR3 sequence is CASSYARWTGGNSPLHF. In DNA form, the CDR3 reads TGTGCCAGCAGTTACGCTCGGTGGACAGGGGGTAATTCACCCCTCCACTTT.

This clonotype was found a few times. This chain uses TRBV15 with TRBJ2-7; a possible D gene is TRBD1 (6 bases). The CDR3 consists of 14 residues. Trimming left V 0 bases short and J 5 bases short, with 11 bases between. The germline V gene has CDR1 LNHNV and CDR2 YYDKDF (reference sequence). CDR3 coding DNA: TGTGCCACCAGCAGAGACAGGGGTGGGGACGAGCAGTACTTC. This gives the protein CATSRDRGGDEQYF.

The rearrangement links TRBV3-1 to TRBJ2-5; TRBD2 agrees at 7 bases. Germline V gene data show CDR1 as LGHDT and CDR2 as YNNKEL (reference sequence). This CDR3 has 19 amino acids. V dropped 0 bases and J dropped 4; count of bases not matched to a gene: 17. The CDR3 loop reads CASSQDAAGVLVNIETQYF. DNA for the CDR3: TGTGCCAGCAGCCAAGATGCGGCGGGGGTCCTTGTAAATATAGAGACCCAGTACTTC.

In this sample, this clonotype turned up a few times. The J gene is TRBJ2-2, the V gene TRBV9; 10 bases map to TRBD2. The CDR3 runs to 16 residues. The germline V gene encodes CDR1 SGDLS and CDR2 YYNGEE. V dropped 4 bases and J dropped 3; count of bases not matched to a gene: 6. DNA for the CDR3: TGTGCCAGCAGCAAAGGACTAGCGGAATACACCGGGGAGCTGTTTTTT. This translates into CASSKGLAEYTGELFF.

This clonotype was detected a few times. The rearrangement uses TRBV3-1 and TRBJ2-7; D remains unclear. Germline CDR1 LGHDT, CDR2 YNNKEL (reference sequence). The CDR3 length is 11 residues. With 2 bases removed from V and 6 bases from J, the gap between germline ends came to 5 bases. The CDR3 region is CASSQPLEQYF. DNA for the CDR3: TGTGCCAGCAGCCAACCCCTCGAGCAGTACTTC.

This sequence joins TRBV19 and TRBJ1-1; D is uncertain. The CDR3 spans 13 residues. The germline gives CDR1 LNHDA, CDR2 SQIVND (reference sequence). V shed 4 bases and J shed 4 bases, with 10 bases lying between them. CDR3 residues: CASSTPWGTEAFF. The DNA of the CDR3 is TGTGCCAGTAGTACCCCCTGGGGCACTGAAGCTTTCTTT.

The rearrangement uses TRBV7-8 and TRBJ1-2; D perhaps matches TRBD1 (5 bases). Germline values: CDR1 SGHVS, CDR2 FQNEAQ. This CDR3 spans 15 amino acids. V gave up 3 bases and J gave up 7 bases, with 18 bases separating them. The CDR3 DNA reads TGTGCCAGCAGCTTGACTTATGGACCCCAGGGTGGCTACACCTTC. Its translation is CASSLTYGPQGGYTF.

This clonotype was picked up a small number of times. The V and J genes are TRBV11-1 and TRBJ2-1, with D perhaps given as TRBD1 or TRBD2 (5 bases each). There are 16 residues in the CDR3. Trimming pared 5 bases from V and 8 bases from J, leaving 22 bases between. CDR1 is SGHAT, CDR2 FQDESV, per germline (reference sequence). The CDR3 loop reads CASSLNTRGLADEQFF. CDR3 sequence (DNA): TGTGCCAGCAGCCTGAACACACGGGGCCTAGCCGATGAGCAGTTCTTC.

The table lists this clonotype with a few counts. The chain couples TRBV11-1 to TRBJ2-2; D assignment may be TRBD1 or TRBD2 (5 bases each). V was cut by 5 bases and J by 3 bases, with 25 bases left in between. Germline CDR1 SGHAT, CDR2 FQDESV (reference sequence). There are 19 residues in the CDR3. The DNA for the CDR3 is TGTGCCAGCAGCCACTCTTCAGGGATTCGGGATAGGGACACCGGGGAGCTGTTTTTT. Translation: CASSHSSGIRDRDTGELFF.

This chain links TRBV5-1 with TRBJ2-7; D is unresolved. CDR3 length equals 15 residues. The germline gives CDR1 SGHRS, CDR2 YFSETQ. V was pared by 2 bases and J by 0 bases, with 12 bases between. The CDR3 spells CASSLSAFRSYEQYF. In DNA, the CDR3 is TGCGCCAGCAGCTTAAGTGCTTTTCGCTCCTACGAGCAGTACTTC.